This TCR beta chain derives from a study of blood T cell repertoires in COVID-19. Across the whole study: Both acute and convalescent COVID-19 samples were obtained from the United States, Italy and Spain. Sources were T cells, B-cell-depleted T cells, or PBMCs; the material itself was cDNA or gDNA.

Profiled with immunoSEQ multiplex PCR; TCRdb holds only in-frame clones, not every one. The sample has 80,000 to 100,000 clones, about 74% seen once. Followed longitudinally, the Seattle patients had been enrolled during active infection. V dropped 7 bases and J dropped 0 bases, with 17 bases sitting between them. Germline V lookup: CDR1 MGHDK, CDR2 SYGVNS. The CDR3 spans 16 residues. This receptor was identified in a man between 65 and 79 years old with COVID-19, enrolled during active disease. The chain employs TRBV25-1 and TRBJ2-3; D may be TRBD2 (7 bases). Source material: peripheral blood. The CDR3 nucleotides read TGTGCCAGCACCCCTCGCGGGGGCTCTAGCACAGATACGCAGTATTTT. Protein sequence: CASTPRGGSSTDTQYF.